What follows are 12 T cell receptor beta chains derived from one specimen sequenced in a study of patients and donors after allogeneic stem cell transplantation. TCRdb re-derived calls from the RT-PCR reads in MiXCR, one entry per CDR3 protein. The sample holds about a million distinct CDR3 sequences, about 20% seen once. Sequenced input: blood, either unsorted or a sorted T cell fraction (not recorded which). These receptor sequences come from a human donor who was either an allogeneic HSCT recipient or a stem cell or donor lymphocyte infusion donor (not recorded which). It is not recorded whose cells these are; they may come from a transplant donor.

This clonotype was detected ten times or more. The CDR3 DNA reads TGTGCCAGCAGCCCAGGCGGGGCATTCTCCTACGAGCAGTACTTC. Its translation: CASSPGGAFSYEQYF. The V gene is TRBV7-9, the J gene TRBJ2-7, with D possibly TRBD2 on 6 matching bases. V was cut by 5 bases and J by 0 bases, with 14 bases left in between. The CDR3 consists of 15 residues. The germline gives CDR1 SEHNR, CDR2 FQNEAQ (reference sequence).

In its sample, this clonotype was seen a few times. This chain joins TRBV6-2 or TRBV6-3 and TRBJ2-2; D unclear. Looked up from germline, CDR1 is MNHEY and CDR2 is SVGEGT. CDR3 size: 11 residues. Trimming cost V 5 bases and J 10 bases, with 8 bases left between them. The CDR3 region has the DNA TGTGCCAGCAGTCCTGGCCCGGAGCTGTTTTTT. Protein sequence: CASSPGPELFF.

The J gene is TRBJ2-2, the V gene TRBV12-3 or TRBV12-4, with TRBD1 identical over 9 bases. The ends lost 3 bases at V and 6 bases at J; junction bases unmatched: 11. The CDR3 is 17 residues long. This chain's CDR3 is CASSFTHGTGYPGELFF. In nucleotides, the CDR3 is TGTGCCAGCAGTTTTACCCACGGGACAGGGTACCCCGGGGAGCTGTTTTTT.

This clonotype was seen a handful of times. V usage is TRBV30 and J usage is TRBJ2-1, with D possibly TRBD1 on 6 matching bases. CDR1 is GTSNPN, CDR2 SVGIG, per germline (reference sequence). Trimming shortened V by 4 bases and J by 5 bases, and 12 bases separated the two germline ends. The CDR3 is 13 residues long. CDR3 nucleotide sequence: TGTGCCTGGATGAGGGACAAGGACAATGAGCAGTTCTTC. Translating gives CAWMRDKDNEQFF.

In this sample, this clonotype turned up many times. The chain joins TRBV18 to TRBJ2-1; tentative D call: TRBD1 (5 bases). Trimming pared 4 bases from V and 4 bases from J, leaving 8 bases between. Germline CDR1 is KGHSH and CDR2 is LQKENI. This CDR3 is 13 amino acids long. This CDR3 is CASSRGRYNEQFF. CDR3 nucleotide sequence: TGTGCCAGCTCACGGGGCCGGTACAATGAGCAGTTCTTC. Full variable domain (remainder filled in from reference TRBV18 and TRBJ2-1): NAGVMQNPRHLVRRRGQEARLRCSPMKGHSHVYWYRQLPEEGLKFMVYLQKENIIDESGMPKERFSAEFPKEGPSILRIQQVVRGDSAAYFCASSRGRYNEQFFGPGTRLTVL.

This clonotype was counted between two and nine times. V gene TRBV6-1 combines with J gene TRBJ2-7; 8 positions match TRBD1. Per germline, CDR1 MNHNS and CDR2 SASEGT. CDR3 length equals 13 residues. Germline trimming cut 1 base from V and 10 bases from J; bases unmatched to any gene: 6. The chain's CDR3 is CASSEGTGNSQYF. Written as DNA, the CDR3 is TGTGCCAGCAGTGAAGGGACAGGGAATTCACAGTACTTC.

This clonotype was counted between two and nine times. The chain uses TRBV6-2 or TRBV6-3 and TRBJ1-1; TRBD1 might be the D (6 bases). CDR1 is MNHEY and CDR2 is SVGEGT in the germline V gene. Trimming removed 6 bases at V and 2 bases at J, with 10 bases between. The CDR3 length is 13 residues. Here the CDR3 reads CASRWTENTEAFF. The CDR3 coding sequence is TGTGCCAGCAGATGGACAGAAAACACTGAAGCTTTCTTT.

This clonotype has more than one count but fewer than ten. The chain links TRBV12-3 or TRBV12-4 to TRBJ2-4, with 7 bases lining up with TRBD2. CDR3 length: 14 amino acids. V lost 3 bases to trimming and J lost 6 bases; unmatched junction nucleotides: 5. CDR3 amino acids: CASSFRDYLNIQYF. CDR3 DNA: TGTGCCAGCAGTTTCCGGGACTATTTAAACATTCAGTACTTC.

The chain employs TRBV20-1 and TRBJ1-3, with D uncertain. From germline, CDR1 is DFQATT and CDR2 SNEGSKA (reference sequence). The CDR3 runs to 14 residues. Trimming pared 3 bases from V and 0 bases from J, leaving 9 bases between. The CDR3 sequence: CSASNPFSGNTIYF. The CDR3, as DNA: TGCAGTGCTAGCAATCCGTTCTCTGGAAACACCATATATTTT.

The chain uses TRBV5-1 and TRBJ2-3; 9 positions match TRBD2. This CDR3 is 19 amino acids long. Germline trimming cut 0 bases from V and 1 base from J; bases unmatched to any gene: 12. Per the germline V gene, CDR1 is SGHRS and CDR2 is YFSETQ. The CDR3 reads CASSLERGRAGMGTDTQYF. For the CDR3, the DNA is TGCGCCAGCAGCTTGGAGCGCGGGAGGGCCGGAATGGGCACAGATACGCAGTATTTT.

The chain has TRBV7-8 and TRBJ2-3, with D uncertain. CDR3 length equals 14 residues. Germline V CDR1 and CDR2: SGHVS, FQNEAQ. V lost 5 bases and J 4 bases, leaving 13 bases between the germline ends. In DNA, the CDR3 is TGTGCCAGCAGCACGTCCAACCTGGCAGATACGCAGTATTTT. Translation: CASSTSNLADTQYF.

This clonotype came up a few times. The chain uses TRBV27 and TRBJ2-5; D possibly corresponds to TRBD1 (5 bases). In germline, CDR1 is MNHEY, CDR2 SMNVEV (reference sequence). V was cut by 3 bases and J by 4 bases, with 9 bases left in between. This CDR3 region has 13 residues. This CDR3 is CASSFVGAETQYF. CDR3 sequence (DNA): TGTGCCAGCAGTTTCGTAGGGGCAGAGACCCAGTACTTC.